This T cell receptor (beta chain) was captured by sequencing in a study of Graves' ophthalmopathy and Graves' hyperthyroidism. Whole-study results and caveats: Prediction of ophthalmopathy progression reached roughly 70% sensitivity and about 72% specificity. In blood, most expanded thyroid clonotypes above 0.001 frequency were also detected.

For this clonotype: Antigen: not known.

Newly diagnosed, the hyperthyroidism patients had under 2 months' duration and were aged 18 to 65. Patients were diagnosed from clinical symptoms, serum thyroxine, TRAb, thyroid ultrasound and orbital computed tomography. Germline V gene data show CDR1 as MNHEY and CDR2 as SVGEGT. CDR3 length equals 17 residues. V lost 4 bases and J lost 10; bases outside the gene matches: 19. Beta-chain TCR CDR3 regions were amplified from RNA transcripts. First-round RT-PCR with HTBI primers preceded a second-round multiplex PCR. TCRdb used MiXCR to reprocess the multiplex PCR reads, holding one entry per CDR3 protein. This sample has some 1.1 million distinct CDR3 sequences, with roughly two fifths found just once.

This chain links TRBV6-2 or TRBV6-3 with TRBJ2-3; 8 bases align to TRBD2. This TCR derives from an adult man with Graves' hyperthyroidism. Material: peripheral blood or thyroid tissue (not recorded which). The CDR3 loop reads CASSLASGRPRRIPQYF. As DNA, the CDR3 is TGTGCCAGCAGTTTAGCTAGCGGGCGGCCTCGAAGAATCCCGCAGTATTTT.